Each of the 28 T cell receptor beta chains below was sequenced from the same sample in a study of shared clonotypes between healthy human individuals. Generated by immunoSEQ multiplex PCR, the TCRdb table keeps only in-frame clones and is missing some. The sample includes roughly 1,500,000 clones, 98% to 99% seen only once; the top ten take about 0.35%. The sequenced sample was naive CD4+ T cells sorted from blood. Subset specified: CD45RA+ positively selected. Receptors originate from a man aged 30 to 39 in good health.

The chain links TRBV2 to TRBJ2-3, with unresolved D. V was clipped by 6 bases and J by 2 bases, with 6 bases between them. Per germline, CDR1 SNHLY and CDR2 FYNNEI. This CDR3 region has 12 residues. Written as DNA, the CDR3 is TGTGCCAGCAGCGAACCCACAGATACGCAGTATTTT. Protein sequence: CASSEPTDTQYF.

The V and J genes are TRBV7-2 and TRBJ1-2; D unclear. V was clipped by 3 bases and J by 2 bases, with 7 bases between them. Per germline, CDR1 SGHTA and CDR2 FQGNSA. The CDR3 is 13 residues long. This CDR3 is CASSFPGNYGYTF. DNA for the CDR3: TGTGCCAGCAGCTTTCCGGGGAACTATGGCTACACCTTC. Combining the CDR3 with reference TRBV7-2 and TRBJ1-2 gives the whole variable domain GAGVSQSPSNKVTEKGKDVELRCDPISGHTALYWYRQSLGQGLEFLIYFQGNSAPDKSGLPSDRFSAERTGGSVSTLTIQRTQQEDSAVYLCASSFPGNYGYTFGSGTRLTVV.

The CDR3 DNA follows: TGTGCCAGCAGCTTAGGGACAGGGCGAGAGATAGCCTACGAGCAGTACTTC. It translates to CASSLGTGREIAYEQYF. This chain uses TRBV7-9 with TRBJ2-7; 8 bases line up with TRBD1. Trimming removed 1 base from V and 2 bases from J; junction bases left unmatched: 10. This CDR3 region has 17 residues. Germline CDR1 reads SEHNR; CDR2 reads FQNEAQ (reference sequence).

The chain joins TRBV4-1 to TRBJ2-1; 10 nucleotides line up with TRBD1. J was trimmed by 6 bases and V by 0 bases; bases with no gene match: 8. Germline CDR1 reads MGHRA; CDR2 reads YSYEKL. The CDR3 length is 17 residues. CDR3 in DNA: TGCGCCAGCAGCCAAGATGACGGACAGGGGGTCATCAATGAGCAGTTCTTC. This translates into CASSQDDGQGVINEQFF.

The chain couples TRBV19 to TRBJ2-7; weak D call: TRBD1 (6 bases). Germline V gene lookup returns CDR1 LNHDA and CDR2 SQIVND (reference sequence). The CDR3 is 13 residues long. Trimming stripped 5 bases from V and 3 bases from J, with 11 bases between. This CDR3 reads CASSADRLYEQYF. CDR3 in DNA: TGTGCCAGTAGTGCGGACAGACTCTACGAGCAGTACTTC.

CDR3 nucleotide sequence: TGTGCCAGCAGCTTTGGGACAGGGTCCGTCAGCAATCAGCCCCAGCATTTT. Its protein is CASSFGTGSVSNQPQHF. The chain is built from TRBV7-9 and TRBJ1-5; 9 nucleotides agree with TRBD1. CDR3 size: 17 residues. Looked up from germline, CDR1 is SEHNR and CDR2 is FQNEAQ (reference sequence). V trimming: 3 bases; J trimming: 1 base; junction bases outside the gene matches: 7.

The gene calls are TRBV7-8 and TRBJ1-1, with 12 bases matching TRBD1. Germline values: CDR1 SGHVS, CDR2 FQNEAQ. The CDR3 is 16 residues long. After removal of 0 bases from V and 3 bases from J, the junction contained 2 bases not matched to a gene. CDR3 region: CASSLAGTGGYTEAFF. CDR3 DNA sequence: TGTGCCAGCAGCTTAGCTGGGACAGGGGGCTACACTGAAGCTTTCTTT. Drawing the rest from reference TRBV7-8 and TRBJ1-1, the complete variable domain is GAGVSQSPRYKVAKRGQDVALRCDPISGHVSLFWYQQALGQGPEFLTYFQNEAQLDKSGLPSDRFFAERPEGSVSTLKIQRTQQEDSAVYLCASSLAGTGGYTEAFFGQGTRLTVV.

The V and J genes are TRBV6-5 and TRBJ1-2; D remains unclear. Germline CDR1 MNHEY, CDR2 SVGAGI. This CDR3 contains 15 residues. Trimming took off 0 bases at V and 0 bases at J, with 8 bases between the two ends. In DNA form, the CDR3 reads TGTGCCAGCAGTTACTCCCCGGATGCTAACTATGGCTACACCTTC. Protein product: CASSYSPDANYGYTF.

The V call is TRBV25-1, the J call TRBJ2-5; 11 nucleotides match TRBD1. The ends lost 3 bases at V and 4 bases at J; junction bases unmatched: 7. Germline assignment: CDR1 MGHDK and CDR2 SYGVNS. This CDR3 contains 16 residues. CDR3 in amino acids: CASSDRTGGLRETQYF. The CDR3 nucleotides read TGTGCCAGCAGTGATCGGACAGGGGGCCTTAGAGAGACCCAGTACTTC. Full variable domain (missing parts from reference TRBV25-1 and TRBJ2-5): EADIYQTPRYLVIGTGKKITLECSQTMGHDKMYWYQQDPGMELHLIHYSYGVNSTEKGDLSSESTVSRIRTEHFPLTLESARPSHTSQYLCASSDRTGGLRETQYFGPGTRLLVL.

The chain couples TRBV18 to TRBJ2-7; TRBD2 might be the D (5 bases). CDR3 size: 13 residues. Deletions cut 1 base from V and 5 bases from J, with 9 bases between. Germline V gives CDR1 KGHSH, CDR2 LQKENI. The CDR3 spells CASSPLGVHEQYF. The CDR3 DNA is TGTGCCAGCTCACCACTCGGGGTCCACGAGCAGTACTTC. Full variable domain (missing parts from reference TRBV18 and TRBJ2-7): NAGVMQNPRHLVRRRGQEARLRCSPMKGHSHVYWYRQLPEEGLKFMVYLQKENIIDESGMPKERFSAEFPKEGPSILRIQQVVRGDSAAYFCASSPLGVHEQYFGPGTRLTVT.

V gene TRBV2 combines with J gene TRBJ1-1; TRBD1 matches 9 bases. The CDR3 has 13 residues. V shed 5 bases and J 10 bases; nucleotides not matched to a gene: 8. In germline, CDR1 is SNHLY, CDR2 FYNNEI. The CDR3 protein is CASSQYPGQGAFF. CDR3 coding DNA: TGTGCCAGCAGTCAATACCCGGGACAGGGAGCTTTCTTT.

The CDR3 DNA reads as TGTGCCAGCAGGGTGGACACTTACAATGAGCAGTTCTTC. Encoded protein: CASRVDTYNEQFF. The rearrangement joins TRBV7-2 to TRBJ2-1; D might be TRBD1 (5 bases). Germline V gene data show CDR1 as SGHTA and CDR2 as FQGNSA. V gave up 6 bases and J gave up 4 bases, with 10 bases separating them. CDR3 size: 13 residues.

This sequence joins TRBV7-2 and TRBJ2-7, with 9 bases lining up with TRBD1. CDR1 and CDR2 from the germline V gene are SGHTA and FQGNSA. CDR3 length: 16 residues. The junction had 4 bases not matched to a gene; V was cut back by 0 bases and J by 1 base. In nucleotides, the CDR3 is TGTGCCAGCAGCTTAGCTGGGACAGGGAGGTCCTACGAGCAGTACTTC. The encoded protein is CASSLAGTGRSYEQYF.

V is TRBV9 and J is TRBJ2-5; TRBD1 agrees at 8 bases. Germline CDR1 is SGDLS and CDR2 is YYNGEE. This CDR3 has 13 amino acids. Trimming removed 2 bases from V and 4 bases from J; junction bases left unmatched: 1. The CDR3 sequence: CASSVTGVETQYF. The CDR3 nucleotides are TGTGCCAGCAGCGTGACAGGGGTAGAGACCCAGTACTTC.

The chain carries TRBV7-9 and TRBJ2-5; D might be TRBD1 (6 bases). Germline V lookup: CDR1 SEHNR, CDR2 FQNEAQ (reference sequence). V was clipped by 5 bases and J by 2 bases, with 21 bases between them. The CDR3 totals 17 residues. The CDR3 DNA reads TGTGCCAGCAGCCGACTCGGACAGCTGGGGCTTCAAGAGACCCAGTACTTC. Protein product: CASSRLGQLGLQETQYF.

The rearrangement links TRBV5-1 to TRBJ2-2; TRBD1 aligns across 11 bases. The CDR3 runs 17 residues. V was clipped by 0 bases and J by 5 bases; unmatched bases: 6. Germline V gene lookup returns CDR1 SGHRS and CDR2 YFSETQ. CDR3 nucleotides: TGCGCCAGCAGCTTGGCCTTGGGGACAGGGGGGACCGGGGAGCTGTTTTTT. Amino acid sequence: CASSLALGTGGTGELFF.

This clone was seen a single time. This chain uses TRBV20-1 with TRBJ2-2; D uncertain. CDR3 length: 11 residues. Germline V gives CDR1 DFQATT, CDR2 SNEGSKA (reference sequence). V lost 0 bases to trimming and J lost 8 bases, with 4 bases between them. The CDR3 loop reads CSARDLGELFF. The CDR3 nucleotides read TGCAGTGCTAGAGATCTGGGGGAGCTGTTTTTT.

CDR3 loop: CASSKDNSGNTIYF. DNA of the CDR3: TGTGCCAGCAGCAAGGATAACTCTGGAAACACCATATATTTT. This chain joins TRBV21-1 and TRBJ1-3. TRBV21-1 is labeled a pseudogene. The CDR3 spans 14 residues.

This chain uses TRBV28 with TRBJ2-3, with 9 bases matching TRBD2. This CDR3 region has 16 residues. CDR1 MDHEN and CDR2 SYDVKM come from the germline V gene. J gave up 3 bases and V 6 bases, and 10 bases lay outside the gene matches. The CDR3 loop reads CASRESGLAGTDTQYF. The CDR3 bases are TGTGCCAGCAGAGAATCTGGGCTAGCGGGAACAGATACGCAGTATTTT.

The chain uses TRBV27 and TRBJ2-1; 10 nucleotides align to TRBD2. V dropped 7 bases and J dropped 9; count of bases not matched to a gene: 15. The CDR3 runs 16 residues. Germline values: CDR1 MNHEY, CDR2 SMNVEV (reference sequence). CDR3 bases: TGTGCCAGCACCGTCCGGCTAGCGGGAGACCGAGGTGAGCAGTTCTTC. This gives the protein CASTVRLAGDRGEQFF.

The chain joins TRBV5-1 to TRBJ2-1; 8 bases agree with TRBD1. The germline CDR1 and CDR2 sequences are SGHRS and YFSETQ. This CDR3 is 14 amino acids long. Unmatched junction bases numbered 7, after V lost 4 bases and J lost 7 bases. CDR3 region: CASSPQQGVNEQFF. CDR3 coding DNA: TGCGCCAGCAGCCCACAACAGGGGGTAAATGAGCAGTTCTTC. Combining the CDR3 with reference TRBV5-1 and TRBJ2-1 gives the whole variable domain KAGVTQTPRYLIKTRGQQVTLSCSPISGHRSVSWYQQTPGQGLQFLFEYFSETQRNKGNFPGRFSGRQFSNSRSEMNVSTLELGDSALYLCASSPQQGVNEQFFGPGTRLTVL.

The rearrangement joins TRBV7-2 to TRBJ1-3; 8 bases match TRBD1. CDR3 length: 16 amino acids. V dropped 1 base and J dropped 5; count of bases not matched to a gene: 7. Germline V lookup: CDR1 SGHTA, CDR2 FQGNSA. CDR3 in amino acids: CASSLVNGQGRNTIYF. The CDR3 DNA reads as TGTGCCAGCAGCTTAGTTAATGGACAGGGCAGAAACACCATATATTTT. The full variable domain, in which reference TRBV7-2 and TRBJ1-3 provide the parts outside the CDR3, is GAGVSQSPSNKVTEKGKDVELRCDPISGHTALYWYRQSLGQGLEFLIYFQGNSAPDKSGLPSDRFSAERTGGSVSTLTIQRTQQEDSAVYLCASSLVNGQGRNTIYFGEGSWLTVV.

This chain uses TRBV7-4 with TRBJ2-3, with TRBD2 identical over 12 bases. With V trimmed by 5 bases and J by 2 bases, 2 bases remained unmatched. In germline, CDR1 is SGHVT, CDR2 SQSDAQ. This CDR3 spans 15 amino acids. This CDR3 is CASSRTSGDTDTQYF. Written as DNA, the CDR3 is TGTGCCAGCAGCCGGACTAGCGGGGACACAGATACGCAGTATTTT.

As regards this clone: Other DNA sequences in this specimen translate into the identical CDR3. The gene calls are TRBV11-3 and TRBJ2-2, with 11 bases aligning to TRBD1. CDR3 length: 14 residues. Losses at the gene ends were 5 bases for V and 10 bases for J; bases not matched to a gene: 6. The V gene's germline CDR1 is SGHNT and CDR2 YENEEA. In DNA form, the CDR3 reads TGTGCCAGCAGCGCCAGGACAGGGGGCGCGGAGCTGTTTTTT. Amino acids: CASSARTGGAELFF.

This chain connects TRBV4-1 to TRBJ2-5; TRBD2 aligns across 11 bases. With 1 base clipped from V and 4 bases from J, the junction kept 2 bases outside the gene matches. CDR1 MGHRA and CDR2 YSYEKL come from the germline V gene. The length of the CDR3 is 15 residues. CDR3 bases: TGCGCCAGCAGCCAAGTTAGCGGGAGGGCAGAGACCCAGTACTTC. Translating gives CASSQVSGRAETQYF.

This sequence joins TRBV5-5 and TRBJ2-7; D could derive from TRBD1 or TRBD2 (5 bases each). V dropped 0 bases and J dropped 2 bases, with 9 bases sitting between them. CDR3 size: 14 residues. In germline, CDR1 is SGHKS, CDR2 YYEKEE (reference sequence). The CDR3 is CASSLAGPPYEQYF. The CDR3 DNA reads TGTGCCAGCAGCTTGGCGGGGCCTCCCTACGAGCAGTACTTC.

The genes are TRBV27 and TRBJ1-4; 12 bases match TRBD1. Germline lookup yields CDR1 MNHEY and CDR2 SMNVEV (reference sequence). The CDR3 is 15 residues long. V dropped 9 bases and J dropped 8; count of bases not matched to a gene: 10. For the CDR3, the DNA is TGTGCCAGTCGGGACAGGGGGCCAAATAACGAAAAACTGTTTTTT. It yields the protein CASRDRGPNNEKLFF.

V usage is TRBV30 and J usage is TRBJ2-7; D may be TRBD1 (5 bases). Germline assignment: CDR1 GTSNPN and CDR2 SVGIG (reference sequence). The CDR3 is 13 residues long. The V and J ends lost 0 bases and 6 bases respectively, with 12 bases between them. Written as DNA, the CDR3 is TGTGCCTGGAGTGTAGCCAGGGAAAGCGAGCAGTACTTC. It specifies CAWSVARESEQYF.